This T cell receptor (beta chain) was documented in a study of blood T cells in healthy people across ages. This clonotype was counted between two and nine times. Its antigen is unidentified. Study-level points and caveats: Reliance upon unsorted PBMCs precluded definitive naive versus antigen-experienced comparison. Observed TCR beta diversity per million T cells went down as age went up. This fall followed a roughly linear course with age.

Together with a sample-barcoded 5' primer, a J-beta primer mix was included in a second PCR lasting roughly 7 to 11 cycles. Every sample gave at least 3 million paired-end reads containing CDR3. TCRdb fed the 5' RACE reads into MiXCR, producing one record per CDR3 protein. The data contain hundreds of thousands of distinct CDR3 sequences, 40% to 45% of them singletons. CDR1 and CDR2 from the germline V gene are MNHEY and SMNVEV (reference sequence). The CDR3 is 15 residues long. The V and J ends lost 5 bases and 6 bases respectively, with 20 bases between them. Extraction of total RNA produced a minimum of 5 micrograms from each sample.

The chain combines TRBV27 with TRBJ2-7; D call uncertain. This TCR came from a woman aged 55-69 years in good health. The sequencing sample was made of blood. The CDR3 loop reads CASSPNGLGGGEQYF. CDR3 in DNA: TGTGCCAGCAGTCCGAACGGGCTAGGTGGTGGCGAGCAGTACTTC.